This entry lists 2 T cell receptor beta chains sequenced from one sample in a study of response to subunit inactivated influenza vaccine. Each CDR3 protein gets one entry after TCRdb re-called the RT-PCR reads with MiXCR. The sample consists of 150,000 or so distinct CDR3 sequences, around 10% of them appearing once. The input for sequencing was CD8+ T cells sorted from PBMCs, taken around 25 months after vaccination. The receptor set was obtained from a man aged 50 to 75 who received an inactivated influenza vaccine.

The chain links TRBV10-3 to TRBJ2-1, with 11 positions matching TRBD2. The CDR3 is 17 residues long. The V gene's germline CDR1 is ENHRY and CDR2 SYGVKD. J lost 4 bases, V lost 2 bases, and 7 bases had no gene match. CDR3 DNA: TGTGCCATCAGTGAGAGAACTAGCGGGGGCCGGTACAATGAGCAGTTCTTC. Translating gives CAISERTSGGRYNEQFF.

The chain is built from TRBV24-1 and TRBJ2-3; TRBD1 or TRBD2 may be the D gene (5 bases each). Trimming pared 3 bases from V and 6 bases from J, leaving 18 bases between. The germline V gene encodes CDR1 KGHDR and CDR2 SFDVKD. The CDR3 sequence is 16 residues long. CDR3 loop: CATSDKPGRRFDTQYF. As DNA, the CDR3 is TGTGCCACCAGTGATAAACCGGGACGGCGGTTTGATACGCAGTATTTT.